This T cell receptor beta chain was documented in a study of T cells in Graves' hyperthyroidism and ophthalmopathy. About the research overall: Peripheral blood was acquired at first diagnosis, ahead of any therapy whatsoever. The study, taken as a whole, reports: Most thyroid clonotypes expanded above 0.001 were also detected in blood.

In germline, CDR1 is MNHEY, CDR2 SMNVEV (reference sequence). Trimming removed 0 bases at V and 2 bases at J, with 8 bases between. The CDR3 totals 16 residues. Worth noting for this clonotype: What it binds is unknown.

Amplified TCR beta CDR3 regions came from RNA transcripts. The HTBI primer set was used in a first-round RT-PCR of the TCR CDR3. Using its own MiXCR run on the multiplex PCR reads, TCRdb lists one record per CDR3 protein. The repertoire has a few hundred thousand distinct CDR3 sequences, under 15% of them found once; the top ten carry less than 35%. The rearrangement uses TRBV27 and TRBJ1-6; perhaps TRBD1 as D (5 bases). The sample taken for sequencing was blood. This receptor was taken from a woman in her twenties or thirties with Graves' hyperthyroidism. CDR3 in amino acids: CASSLSQGPYNSPLHF. The CDR3 DNA is TGTGCCAGCAGTTTATCGCAGGGCCCCTATAATTCACCCCTCCACTTT.